The 17 T cell receptor beta chains listed next were all sequenced from one sample in a study of blood T cells in healthy people across ages. The use of a sample-barcoded 5' primer and a J-beta primer mix characterized a second PCR of roughly 6 to 11 cycles. TCRdb processed the 5' RACE reads anew with MiXCR; each CDR3 protein has one entry. The sample lists approximately 360,000 distinct CDR3 sequences, 50% to 60% occurring once. Sequenced input: blood. The receptors originated from a man in his 60s in good health.

This clonotype was found a few times. This chain links TRBV28 with TRBJ1-2; 7 bases align to TRBD1. The V and J ends lost 3 bases and 6 bases, in that order; junction bases with no gene match: 4. Looked up from germline, CDR1 is MDHEN and CDR2 is SYDVKM. The CDR3 is made up of 13 amino acids. Here the CDR3 reads CASSLEGANGYTF. CDR3 nucleotides: TGTGCCAGCAGTTTGGAGGGGGCGAATGGCTACACCTTC.

This chain uses TRBV4-1 with TRBJ1-2; no definite D call. Germline V gene data show CDR1 as MGHRA and CDR2 as YSYEKL. CDR3 length: 12 residues. The germline V and J ends were trimmed by 3 bases and 6 bases, with 8 bases remaining between them. CDR3 amino acids: CASSHGPNGYTF. CDR3 coding DNA: TGCGCCAGCAGCCATGGCCCCAATGGCTACACCTTC.

The chain recombines TRBV6-2 or TRBV6-3 with TRBJ2-1, with TRBD2 matching over 15 bases. This CDR3 comprises 17 residues. Looked up from germline, CDR1 is MNHEY and CDR2 is SVGEGT. V lost 0 bases, J lost 7 bases, and 4 bases stayed unmatched. The CDR3 sequence is CASSYSSGTSGRNEQFF. The CDR3 nucleotides read TGTGCCAGCAGTTACTCCTCCGGGACTAGCGGGAGGAATGAGCAGTTCTTC.

V and J are TRBV5-1 and TRBJ2-3; D is undetermined. V lost 4 bases and J lost 0, with 6 bases in between. CDR3 length: 13 amino acids. Per the germline V gene, CDR1 is SGHRS and CDR2 is YFSETQ. CDR3 in amino acids: CASSTMSTDTQYF. CDR3 nucleotide sequence: TGCGCCAGCAGCACAATGAGCACAGATACGCAGTATTTT.

About this clonotype itself: The germline gene is not matched at one end of the junction; a read error may be the cause. The J gene is TRBJ2-1, the V gene TRBV20-1; the D gene is possibly TRBD2 (6 bases). Germline CDR1 reads DFQATT; CDR2 reads SNEGSKA (reference sequence). CDR3 size: 16 residues. The CDR3 region has the DNA TGCAGTGCTAGGGGGACCGGGACTTCCACCTACAGTGAGCAGTTCTTC. This encodes CSARGTGTSTYSEQFF.

V usage is TRBV4-3 and J usage is TRBJ1-2, with a tentative D call TRBD1 (5 bases). The CDR3 is made up of 12 amino acids. Germline V CDR1 and CDR2: LGHNA, YSLEER. Trimming cost V 8 bases and J 8 bases, with 15 bases left between them. As DNA, the CDR3 is TGCGCCAGCGGGGGACCTCCTCGGGGCTACACCTTC. Translated: CASGGPPRGYTF.

This clonotype showed up many times. The chain links TRBV29-1 to TRBJ1-2; TRBD1 matches at 10 bases. The V and J ends lost 6 bases and 6 bases, in that order; junction bases with no gene match: 16. The V gene's germline CDR1 is SQVTM and CDR2 ANQGSEA. CDR3 length: 16 residues. Here the CDR3 DNA reads TGCAGCGTCGAAACCCGACAGGGGGCGCCCATGAATGGCTACACCTTC. Translated, it gives CSVETRQGAPMNGYTF.

The CDR3 sequence is CSATRDRGSYEQYF. The DNA for the CDR3 is TGCAGTGCTACCCGGGACAGGGGCTCCTACGAGCAGTACTTC. J is TRBJ2-1 and V is TRBV20-1, with TRBD1 matching 10 bases. TRBJ2-7 matches the DNA end more closely, so the J call is doubtful. The CDR3 is made up of 14 amino acids. CDR1 is DFQATT and CDR2 is SNEGSKA in the germline V gene (reference sequence).

The chain employs TRBV9 and TRBJ2-7; D remains ambiguous. Germline V gene lookup returns CDR1 SGDLS and CDR2 YYNGEE. This CDR3 is built from 14 residues. V was trimmed by 2 bases and J by 0 bases, leaving 9 bases between them. In DNA, the CDR3 is TGTGCCAGCAGCGTTAGCAGTAGCTCCTACGAGCAGTACTTC. Translated: CASSVSSSSYEQYF.

J is TRBJ2-3 and V is TRBV29-1; 10 nucleotides match TRBD2. CDR3 size: 15 residues. The V gene's germline CDR1 is SQVTM and CDR2 ANQGSEA. The junction had 6 bases not matched to a gene; V was cut back by 2 bases and J by 4 bases. The DNA of the CDR3 is TGCAGCGTTGAAATAACTAGCGGGAACCCAGATACGCAGTATTTT. Translating gives CSVEITSGNPDTQYF.

J is TRBJ1-6 and V is TRBV7-8; D may be TRBD1 (6 bases). Trimming pared 0 bases from V and 6 bases from J, leaving 18 bases between. The length of the CDR3 is 18 residues. Germline CDR1 is SGHVS and CDR2 is FQNEAQ. The CDR3 reads CASSLAPGRGRGNSPLHF. The CDR3 DNA reads as TGTGCCAGCAGCTTAGCGCCAGGGCGCGGCAGGGGTAATTCACCCCTCCACTTT.

This clonotype was observed a handful of times. This chain joins TRBV7-2 and TRBJ2-5, with a weak D call TRBD2 (6 bases). Germline V gives CDR1 SGHTA, CDR2 FQGNSA. This CDR3 region has 14 residues. Trimming cost V 8 bases and J 11 bases, with 24 bases left between them. The CDR3 DNA reads TGTGCCAGCGCGGGGAATTACCCGTACAATGAGCAGTACTTC. This translates into CASAGNYPYNEQYF. Complete variable domain (other parts from reference TRBV7-2 and TRBJ2-5): GAGVSQSPSNKVTEKGKDVELRCDPISGHTALYWYRQSLGQGLEFLIYFQGNSAPDKSGLPSDRFSAERTGGSVSTLTIQRTQQEDSAVYLCASAGNYPYNEQYFGPGTRLLVL.

The chain has TRBV5-1 and TRBJ2-2; D gene ambiguous. Germline values: CDR1 SGHRS, CDR2 YFSETQ. V shed 4 bases and J shed 4 bases, with 8 bases lying between them. This CDR3 has 13 residues. The CDR3 region has the DNA TGCGCCAGCAGCCCCCTGGGCACCGGGGAGCTGTTTTTT. This encodes CASSPLGTGELFF.

The rearrangement joins TRBV11-2 to TRBJ2-7; TRBD1 matches at 7 bases. After removal of 5 bases from V and 0 bases from J, the junction contained 13 bases not matched to a gene. The CDR3 contains 17 residues. Germline V gives CDR1 SGHAT, CDR2 FQNNGV. As DNA, the CDR3 is TGTGCCAGCAGCCCCCAACCCGGGACAGCGAGCTCCTACGAGCAGTACTTC. This translates into CASSPQPGTASSYEQYF.

This clonotype has a handful of counts. V is TRBV29-1 and J is TRBJ2-3; TRBD1 matches at 10 bases. Germline V gene data show CDR1 as SQVTM and CDR2 as ANQGSEA. The CDR3 has 14 amino acids. V shed 4 bases, J shed 3 bases, and the junction held 4 bases outside the gene matches. CDR3 in amino acids: CSVVRTGGTDTQYF. CDR3 DNA: TGCAGCGTTGTCCGGACAGGGGGGACAGATACGCAGTATTTT.

In this sample, this clonotype turned up a few times. The V and J genes are TRBV6-2 or TRBV6-3 and TRBJ2-5; 10 positions match TRBD2. The ends lost 7 bases at V and 2 bases at J; junction bases unmatched: 13. Germline loops: CDR1 MNHEY, CDR2 SVGEGT. There are 17 residues in the CDR3. The DNA of the CDR3 is TGTGCCAGCACTTTGGGGGTCCGACTAGCGGGTCAAGAGACCCAGTACTTC. Its translation is CASTLGVRLAGQETQYF.

The V and J genes are TRBV20-1 and TRBJ1-2; perhaps TRBD1 as D (6 bases). CDR3 length: 14 amino acids. Germline CDR1 DFQATT, CDR2 SNEGSKA (reference sequence). Trimming removed 6 bases from V and 8 bases from J, with 22 bases in between. CDR3 sequence (DNA): TGCAGTGCCCCCCATGACCGGGGGGCCGGAGGCTACACCTTC. It yields the protein CSAPHDRGAGGYTF.